This T cell receptor (beta chain) was profiled in a study of memory CD4+ T cells and cytomegalovirus serostatus. Study information: Healthy Belgian adult donors included about nine CMV-positive and 24 CMV-negative people.

The V end was cut by 6 bases, the J end by 8 bases, with 19 bases between. CDR1 is MDHEN, CDR2 SYDVKM, per germline. This CDR3 region has 15 residues. Broader study findings: Repertoires predicted CMV serostatus with median bootstrapped AUC of roughly 0.95.

Single viable CD3+CD4+CD8-CD45RO+ cells were sorted as the memory CD4+ T cells. Positive selection with CD4 microbeads enriched total CD4+ T cells. TCRdb's copy holds only in-frame clones and misses some; the assay was immunoSEQ multiplex PCR. Of around 44,000 clones detected, less than 80% appear once; the ten largest clones hold approximately 6.5%. Note on this clone: The antigen remains unidentified.

This TCR was sampled from an adult in good health and CMV-seronegative. The rearrangement links TRBV28 to TRBJ1-4, with a tentative D call TRBD1 (5 bases). The sample consisted of memory CD4+ T cells from blood. CDR3 region: CASSPLGGEGEKLFF. The CDR3 DNA is TGTGCCAGCAGCCCCCTCGGGGGGGAAGGAGAAAAACTGTTTTTT. Combining the CDR3 with reference TRBV28 and TRBJ1-4 gives the whole variable domain DVKVTQSSRYLVKRTGEKVFLECVQDMDHENMFWYRQDPGLGLRLIYFSYDVKMKEKGDIPEGYSVSREKKERFSLILESASTNQTSMYLCASSPLGGEGEKLFFGSGTQLSVL.